This note documents a single TCR beta chain sequence. Using immunoSEQ multiplex PCR, the repertoire was profiled, and TCRdb retains in-frame clones only, with some absent. The top ten hold around 4% of the sample, which has roughly 200,000 clones, 86% seen once. Trimming left V 6 bases short and J 8 bases short, with 14 bases between. The CDR3 sequence is 13 residues long. Participant ages covered about 18 to 100 years across 25 or so US areas. Participant reports of clinical history set cohort assignment. A PCR-confirmed or clinician-diagnosed COVID-19 case had contacted exposed participants within 2 weeks of entry. These data come from a study of blood T cell repertoires in COVID-19. The overall study: Researchers got acute and convalescent COVID-19 samples from the United States, Italy and Spain.

The sequencing input was PBMCs or T cells enriched from blood (not recorded which). The chain uses TRBV12-3 or TRBV12-4 and TRBJ1-3; D may be TRBD1 (6 bases). This sequence originates from a woman in her twenties or thirties who had been exposed to COVID-19. The DNA for the CDR3 is TGTGCCAGCAGCAAAGGGGGGGCTTACACCATATATTTT. It codes for CASSKGGAYTIYF.